This TCR beta chain emerged from a study of blood T cell repertoires in COVID-19. Looking at the study overall: Italy, Spain and the United States were the sources of the convalescent and acute COVID-19 samples. Sources were T cells, B-cell-depleted T cells, or PBMCs; the material itself was cDNA or gDNA.

Trimming took off 6 bases at V and 1 base at J, with 15 bases between the two ends. Germline V gives CDR1 MNHEY, CDR2 SMNVEV (reference sequence). This CDR3 contains 15 residues. Study processing details: Estimates of nucleated cell counts were drawn from the amplification of reference gene primers. Generated by immunoSEQ multiplex PCR, the TCRdb table keeps only in-frame clones and is missing some. V and J calls and clone size are given by that table; D and trimming were obtained from the DNA. The table has over 150,000 clones, 80% to 90% seen once. The sample holds a few counts of this clone. Sequencing was performed on peripheral blood. The chain has TRBV27 and TRBJ1-1, with D possibly matching TRBD1 (6 bases). This TCR was recovered from a woman in her late teens or twenties who had recovered from COVID-19. CDR3 DNA: TGTGCCAGCAGACCGAGCACAGGGCGGAACACTGAAGCTTTCTTT. As protein: CASRPSTGRNTEAFF.